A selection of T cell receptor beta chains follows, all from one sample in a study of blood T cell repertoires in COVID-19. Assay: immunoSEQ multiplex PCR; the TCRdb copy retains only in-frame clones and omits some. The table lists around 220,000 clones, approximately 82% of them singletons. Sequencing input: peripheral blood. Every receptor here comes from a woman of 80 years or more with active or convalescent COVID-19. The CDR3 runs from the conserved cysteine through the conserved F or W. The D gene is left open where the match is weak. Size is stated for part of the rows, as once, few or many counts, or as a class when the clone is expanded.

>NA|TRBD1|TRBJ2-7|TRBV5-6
CASSPRTGGGYEQYF
TGTGCCAGCAGCCCGAGGACAGGGGGTGGGTACGAGCAGTACTTC
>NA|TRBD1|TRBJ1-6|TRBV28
CASSHGQGMFNSPLHF
TGTGCCAGCAGTCACGGACAGGGAATGTTTAATTCACCCCTCCACTTT
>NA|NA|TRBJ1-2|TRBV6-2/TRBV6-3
CASSNGRVTGYDGYTF
TGTGCCAGCAGCAACGGAAGAGTCACAGGGTATGATGGCTACACCTTC
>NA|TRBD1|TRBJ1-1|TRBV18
CASSPPGVSRGRTEAFF
TGTGCCAGCTCACCACCGGGAGTCTCGAGGGGGCGAACTGAAGCTTTCTTT
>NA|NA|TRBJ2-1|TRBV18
CASSPPISRGSYNEQFF
TGTGCCAGCTCACCACCGATCTCCCGCGGGTCCTACAATGAGCAGTTCTTC
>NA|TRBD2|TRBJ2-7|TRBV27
CASSLLAGGRGEQYF
TGTGCCAGCAGTTTACTAGCGGGAGGCCGGGGAGAGCAGTACTTC
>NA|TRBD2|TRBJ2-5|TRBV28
CASSFSGGSETQYF
TGTGCCAGCAGTTTCAGCGGGGGATCCGAGACCCAGTACTTC
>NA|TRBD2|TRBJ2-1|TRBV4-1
CASHRSLAGGRLDEQFF
TGCGCCAGCCACCGCAGCCTAGCGGGGGGGCGTTTGGATGAGCAGTTCTTC
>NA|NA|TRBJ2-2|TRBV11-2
CASSLPLETGELFF
TGTGCCAGCAGCTTACCCCTTGAGACCGGGGAGCTGTTTTTT
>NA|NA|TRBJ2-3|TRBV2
CASSEGALNF
TGTGCCAGCAGTGAAGGGGCCCTAAATTTT
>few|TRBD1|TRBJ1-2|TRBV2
CASSPDRVPYGYTF
TGTGCCAGCAGTCCGGACAGGGTTCCCTATGGCTACACCTTC
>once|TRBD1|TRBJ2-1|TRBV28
CASTGAVRNEQFF
TGTGCCAGTACAGGGGCGGTTCGCAATGAGCAGTTCTTC
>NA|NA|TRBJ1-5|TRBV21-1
CASSDAGSNFNQPQHF
TGTGCCAGCAGCGATGCGGGGAGCAACTTCAATCAGCCCCAGCATTTT
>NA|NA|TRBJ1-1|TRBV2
CASTRTVISEAFF
TGTGCCAGCACCAGGACAGTAATCTCTGAAGCTTTCTTT
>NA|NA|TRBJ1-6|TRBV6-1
CASSEDVWGVNSPLHF
TGTGCCAGCAGTGAAGATGTCTGGGGAGTAAATTCACCCCTCCACTTT
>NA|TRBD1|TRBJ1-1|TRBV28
CASSLTGGNTEAFF
TGTGCCAGCAGTTTGACAGGGGGGAACACTGAAGCTTTCTTT
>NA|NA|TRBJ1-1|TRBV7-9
CASSFPGVTEAFF
TGTGCCAGCAGCTTCCCCGGGGTCACTGAAGCTTTCTTT
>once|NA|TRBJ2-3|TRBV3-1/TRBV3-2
CASSQDRSDTQYF
TGTGCCAGCAGCCAAGATCGTTCAGATACGCAGTATTTT
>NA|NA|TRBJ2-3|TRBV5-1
CASSLTHTDTQYF
TGCGCCAGCAGCTTGACACACACAGATACGCAGTATTTT
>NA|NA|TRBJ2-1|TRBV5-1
CASSLVQGLSYNEQFF
TGCGCCAGCAGCTTGGTGCAGGGACTCTCCTACAATGAGCAGTTCTTC
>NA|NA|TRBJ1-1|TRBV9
CASSVALWDSNTEAFF
TGTGCCAGCAGCGTAGCTCTCTGGGACTCGAACACTGAAGCTTTCTTT
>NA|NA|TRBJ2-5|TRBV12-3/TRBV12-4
CASRRGQETQYF
TGTGCCAGCAGACGGGGTCAAGAGACCCAGTACTTC
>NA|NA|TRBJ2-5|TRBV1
CTSSQYDGQERKTQYF
TGCACCAGCAGCCAATACGACGGACAGGAGAGGAAGACCCAGTACTTC
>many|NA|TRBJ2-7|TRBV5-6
CASSHRDTHQQYF
TGTGCCAGCAGCCACCGGGACACCCACCAGCAGTACTTC
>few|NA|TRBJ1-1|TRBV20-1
CSANDGGTEAFF
TGCAGTGCTAATGACGGGGGCACTGAAGCTTTCTTT
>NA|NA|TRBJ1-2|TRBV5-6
CASSFALRGFNYGYTF
TGTGCCAGCAGCTTCGCTCTACGGGGGTTTAACTATGGCTACACCTTC
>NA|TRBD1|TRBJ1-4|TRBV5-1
CASRPEPGQKREKLFF
TGCGCCAGCAGACCGGAACCGGGACAGAAAAGAGAGAAACTGTTTTTT
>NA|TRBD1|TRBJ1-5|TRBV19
CASISETGLNQPQHF
TGTGCCAGTATCTCTGAGACAGGGTTAAATCAGCCCCAGCATTTT
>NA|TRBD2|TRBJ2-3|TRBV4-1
CASSQDLLAGGTDTQYF
TGCGCCAGCAGCCAAGATCTCCTAGCGGGGGGCACAGATACGCAGTATTTT
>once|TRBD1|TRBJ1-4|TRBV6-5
CASMTPGQINEKLFF
TGTGCCAGCATGACTCCGGGACAGATTAATGAAAAACTGTTTTTT
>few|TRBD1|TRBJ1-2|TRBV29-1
CSVYGQAGVNYGYTF
TGCAGCGTCTATGGACAGGCAGGAGTTAACTATGGCTACACCTTC
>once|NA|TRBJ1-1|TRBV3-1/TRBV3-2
CASSQAGFGTEAFF
TGTGCCAGCAGCCAAGCCGGGTTTGGGACTGAAGCTTTCTTT
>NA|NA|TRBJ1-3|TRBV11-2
CASSLDSGYWNTIYF
TGTGCCAGCAGCTTAGATTCAGGGTATTGGAACACCATATATTTT
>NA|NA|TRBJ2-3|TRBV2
CASRRVADTQYF
TGTGCCAGCAGACGAGTAGCAGATACGCAGTATTTT
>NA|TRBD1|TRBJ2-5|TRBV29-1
CSGLTGEETQYF
TGCAGCGGTTTGACAGGGGAAGAGACCCAGTACTTC
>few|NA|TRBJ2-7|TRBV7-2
CASSSIAYEQYF
TGTGCCAGCAGTAGCATAGCCTACGAGCAGTACTTC
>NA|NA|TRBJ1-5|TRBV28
CASSDQGTQHF
TGTGCCAGCAGTGATCAGGGAACCCAGCATTTT
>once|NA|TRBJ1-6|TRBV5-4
CASSSRVKGGRSPLHF
TGTGCCAGCAGCTCGAGGGTCAAGGGAGGACGATCACCCCTCCACTTT
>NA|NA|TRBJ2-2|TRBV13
CASHRTGNTGELFF
TGTGCCAGCCACCGGACTGGGAACACCGGGGAGCTGTTTTTT
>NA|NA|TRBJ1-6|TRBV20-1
CSASFRGQYNSPLHF
TGCAGTGCTAGTTTTAGAGGACAGTACAATTCACCCCTCCACTTT
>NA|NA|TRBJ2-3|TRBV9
CASSVVEDTQYF
TGTGCCAGCAGCGTAGTGGAGGATACGCAGTATTTT
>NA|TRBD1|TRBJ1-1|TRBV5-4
CASSLVTGGARAFF
TGTGCCAGCAGCTTGGTTACAGGGGGAGCTCGGGCTTTCTTT
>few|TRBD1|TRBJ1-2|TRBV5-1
CASSLETGEDYGYTF
TGCGCCAGCAGCTTGGAGACAGGGGAAGACTATGGCTACACCTTC
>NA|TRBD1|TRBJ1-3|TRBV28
CATSQGAGNTIYF
TGTGCCACCTCACAGGGGGCTGGAAACACCATATATTTT
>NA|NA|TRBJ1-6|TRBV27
CASRTTGGYSPLHF
TGTGCCAGCAGGACAACCGGGGGGTATTCACCCCTCCACTTT